This T cell receptor (beta chain) originates from a study of shared clonotypes between healthy human individuals (dated by TCRdb to between 2020 and 2021). General notes on the study: The cohort comprised a couple of women and a few men aged 18 to 49 years. For each donor, CD4 naive and CD4 memory were each given three plates, CD8 naive was given two plates, and CD8 memory was given one plate. To estimate repertoire size and how much clonotype sharing occurs between individuals, the study deeply sequenced the blood TCR repertoires of five healthy adults. Libraries were prepared and TCR repertoires were sequenced by different laboratories using diverse techniques, in order to increase sequencing depth and limit assay-specific biases. Leukapheresis yielded between about 0.85 and 10 billion PBMCs per donor.

Results the study describes overall, beyond this receptor: Estimated clonotype richness was generally larger for naive than for memory subsets. Pairwise subsampling indicated that sequencing depth was expected to affect the degree of clonotype sharing among donors. Clonotypes shared by all four sorted-subset donors showed higher generation probabilities than non-shared clonotypes. Even with the large sequencing depth, rarefaction of the sorted-subset datasets indicated that sequencing was incomplete. Sampling was restricted to blood, and TCR repertoires in tissues likely differ from the TCR repertoires found in blood. Sharing across several donors was observed for approximately 5% of naive CD4, 3% to 4% of naive CD8, over 2% of memory CD4, and less than 0.45% of memory CD8 clonotypes. Because the study included a small number of donors, the genetic and exposure-history diversity represented was limited.

This clone showed up just once. Its antigen target is currently unknown. No qualities accompany the bases; no much larger clone lies one base away. Healthy HIV-negative adults with no recently reported acute infections or vaccinations were included as donors. Only Caucasian adults living in Nashville, Tennessee, USA were represented among the donors. CD4+ T cells were enriched by magnetic negative selection; naive cells were then positively selected on CD45RA, and the negative fraction formed the memory subset. Blood was collected by leukapheresis, and PBMCs were isolated by Ficoll-Histopaque density gradient centrifugation and then cryopreserved in liquid nitrogen vapor phase. Analytical flow cytometry was used to check the purity and quantity of every magnetically sorted T cell population. Each sorted fraction had its genomic DNA isolated and then quantified by UV absorbance on a Nanodrop 2000c.

Using the deep immunoSEQ assay, multiplex PCR amplified TCR CDR3 regions from genomic DNA. Extracted genomic DNA from each cell subset was distributed evenly across all wells of several immunoSEQ 96-well plates, and each plate was treated as a replicate. For sorted subsets, around 200 ng genomic DNA, equal to tens of thousands of T cell genomes, was loaded into each replicate PCR. The purified libraries were quantified using a Qubit 3.0 fluorometer, sized with a Bioanalyzer 2100, and then quantified again using the KAPA Library Quantification kit. Each immunoSEQ 96-well plate was sequenced on its own single-read 150-cycle Illumina NextSeq 550 flow cell. From the authors' description of their analysis: Because only junctional sequences without quality scores were contained in the immunoSEQ output, filtering matching that applied to full-length reads could not be performed. Sequences were annotated with PyIR, a Python wrapper for IgBLAST v1.9, using IMGT germline references to assign V/J genes and CDR3. Reads were filtered out if the reads had weak V/J assignments (E-value above 1e-6), no CDR3, stop codons, out-of-frame junctions, or ambiguous translated residues. A V3J clonotype was defined by an identical inferred V gene, J gene, and CDR3 amino acid sequence. Percentage overlap between repertoires was computed as shared unique clonotypes divided by the size of the smaller repertoire. RTK rarefaction, the Chao1 estimator, and Recon v2.1 estimates of unobserved clonotypes were used to assess repertoire richness. Generation probabilities for all TCRbeta clonotypes obtained by the gDNA method from several donors were computed using OLGA. Not all clones reach the TCRdb copy of this immuneACCESS table, which keeps in-frame sequences only. Checked studies attribute under half of the gap to unresolved V genes and leave the rest unexplained. The V and J calls and clone size were taken over from that table, and D and trimming were inferred from the DNA. Across this sample there are over a million clones, with approximately 97% seen only once. The ten largest make up 1.2% of the sample.

The receptor was isolated from a man aged 25-40 years in good health. Sequences were obtained from naive CD4+ T cells sorted from blood. Read against the paper, the sample's cell subset or site label means: CD45RA+ positively selected.

The CDR3 reads as follows: CASSLSIGTISEQYF. The bases are TGTGCCAGCAGTTTATCGATAGGGACTATCTCCGAGCAGTACTTC. The chain couples TRBV27 to TRBJ2-7, with 7 bases matching TRBD2. Reading the germline V gene (reference sequence) gives CDR1 MNHEY and CDR2 SMNVEV. There are 15 amino acids in the CDR3, from cysteine to phenylalanine inclusive. The retained sequence is limited to the CDR3, 45 bases, with the frame set at the first base. V is trimmed back by 0 bases and J by 6 bases, and the junction contains 8 bases that no gene match accounts for.